This TCR beta chain was identified during a study of vaccination effects on CD4 cells after COVID-19. Overall study context: The cohort was immunized with two doses of either the BNT162b2 or mRNA-1273 vaccine. PBMC were cultured at roughly 2.2 million per well with 9 to 10 IU/ml IL-2 and about 9.2 ug/ml peptides.

The assay was immunoSEQ multiplex PCR, and TCRdb's table has in-frame clones only and misses some. Found here are some 50,000 clones, over 50% of them singletons; the top ten hold about 5%. Regarding the study as a whole: In vaccinees who were healthy, merely 1 out of 255 vaccine-induced clones cross-reacted with common cold coronaviruses. Late post-vaccination samples showed marked contraction of infection- and vaccine-induced clones.

A remark on this clone: Its antigen is undetermined.

Around day 10 of culture, CD4+ T cells were separated out. The sequences come from CD4+ T cells from PBMCs cultured without peptide, collected before COVID-19 vaccination. This TCR came from a human donor who received a COVID-19 vaccine.

The CDR3 DNA is TGTGCCAGCAGCCCACTAGCCGGTTGGGACACGAACTCCTACGAGCAGTACTTC. Protein sequence: CASSPLAGWDTNSYEQYF. V is TRBV7-2 and J is TRBJ2-7; tentatively, D is TRBD1 or TRBD2 (6 bases each). The germline gives CDR1 SGHTA, CDR2 FQGNSA. The CDR3 is made up of 18 amino acids. With 5 bases removed from V and 0 bases from J, the gap between germline ends came to 23 bases. Full variable domain (remainder filled in from reference TRBV7-2 and TRBJ2-7): GAGVSQSPSNKVTEKGKDVELRCDPISGHTALYWYRQSLGQGLEFLIYFQGNSAPDKSGLPSDRFSAERTGGSVSTLTIQRTQQEDSAVYLCASSPLAGWDTNSYEQYFGPGTRLTVT.